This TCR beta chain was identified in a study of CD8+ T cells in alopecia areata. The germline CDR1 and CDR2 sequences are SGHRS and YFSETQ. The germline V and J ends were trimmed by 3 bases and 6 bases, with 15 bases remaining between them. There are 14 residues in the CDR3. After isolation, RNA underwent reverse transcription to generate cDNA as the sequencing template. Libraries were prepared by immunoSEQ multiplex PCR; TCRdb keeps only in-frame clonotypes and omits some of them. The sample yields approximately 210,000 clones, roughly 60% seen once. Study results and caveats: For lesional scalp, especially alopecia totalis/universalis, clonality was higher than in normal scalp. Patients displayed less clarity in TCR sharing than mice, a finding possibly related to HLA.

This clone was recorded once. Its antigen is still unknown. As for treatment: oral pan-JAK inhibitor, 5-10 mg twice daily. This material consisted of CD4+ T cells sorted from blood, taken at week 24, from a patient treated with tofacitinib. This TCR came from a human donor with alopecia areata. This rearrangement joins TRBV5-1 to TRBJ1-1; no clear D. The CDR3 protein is CASSYRDTKAEAFF. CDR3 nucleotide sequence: TGCGCCAGCAGCTACAGAGACACAAAGGCTGAAGCTTTCTTT.